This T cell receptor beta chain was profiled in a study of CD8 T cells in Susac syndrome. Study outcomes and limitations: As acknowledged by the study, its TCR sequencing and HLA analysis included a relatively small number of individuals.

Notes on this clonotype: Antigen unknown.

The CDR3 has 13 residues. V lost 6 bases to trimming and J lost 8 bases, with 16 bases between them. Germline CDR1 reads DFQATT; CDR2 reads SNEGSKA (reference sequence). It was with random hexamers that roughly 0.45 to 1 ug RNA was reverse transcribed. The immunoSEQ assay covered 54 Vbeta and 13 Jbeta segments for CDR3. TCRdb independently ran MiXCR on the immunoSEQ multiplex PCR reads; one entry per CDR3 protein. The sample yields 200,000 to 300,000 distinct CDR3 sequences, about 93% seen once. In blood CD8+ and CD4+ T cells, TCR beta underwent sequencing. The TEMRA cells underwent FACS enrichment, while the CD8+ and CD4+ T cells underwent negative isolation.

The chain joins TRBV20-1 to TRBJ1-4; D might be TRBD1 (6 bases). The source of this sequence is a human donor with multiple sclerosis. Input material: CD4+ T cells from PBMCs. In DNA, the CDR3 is TGCAGTGCCTCCCGAGGGGGTCGCGAAAAACTGTTTTTT. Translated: CSASRGGREKLFF.